The 7 T cell receptor beta chains in this list originate from one sample, sequenced in a study of OX40 agonist ivuxolimab in advanced cancers. Profiled with immunoSEQ multiplex PCR; TCRdb holds only in-frame clones, not every one. The sample holds about 69,000 clones, roughly 89% seen once. Source: CD4+ or CD8+ T cells sorted from blood, taken in a trial of the OX40 agonist ivuxolimab. These receptor sequences come from an adult with an advanced solid tumor such as melanoma, head and neck, liver or kidney cancer.

V and J are TRBV11-1 and TRBJ2-7; D unclear. The CDR3 sequence is 11 residues long. Germline CDR1 and CDR2: SGHAT and FQDESV (reference sequence). V was trimmed by 5 bases and J by 6 bases, leaving 8 bases between them. The chain's CDR3 is CASSRRFEQYF. The DNA for the CDR3 is TGTGCCAGCAGCCGTCGGTTCGAGCAGTACTTC.

The chain joins TRBV2 to TRBJ1-5; 7 positions match TRBD1. V lost 6 bases and J lost 3; bases outside the gene matches: 8. The V gene's germline CDR1 is SNHLY and CDR2 FYNNEI. The CDR3 loop spans 15 amino acids. The DNA of the CDR3 is TGTGCCAGCAGCCCCCAGACAGGGAACAATCAGCCCCAGCATTTT. This gives the protein CASSPQTGNNQPQHF. Based on the CDR3 plus reference TRBV2 and TRBJ1-5, the full variable domain is EPEVTQTPSHQVTQMGQEVILRCVPISNHLYFYWYRQILGQKVEFLVSFYNNEISEKSEIFDDQFSVERPDGSNFTLKIRSTKLEDSAMYFCASSPQTGNNQPQHFGDGTRLSIL.

The chain combines TRBV11-1 with TRBJ2-3; no firm D call. CDR1 SGHAT and CDR2 FQDESV come from the germline V gene (reference sequence). Trimming removed 1 base at V and 6 bases at J, with 2 bases between. The CDR3 contains 11 residues. Written as DNA, the CDR3 is TGTGCCAGCAGCTTAGGGGATACGCAGTATTTT. Translating gives CASSLGDTQYF. The variable domain in full, completed from reference TRBV11-1 and TRBJ2-3, reads EAEVAQSPRYKITEKSQAVAFWCDPISGHATLYWYRQILGQGPELLVQFQDESVVDDSQLPKDRFSAERLKGVDSTLKIQPAELGDSAMYLCASSLGDTQYFGPGTRLTVL.

V is TRBV13 and J is TRBJ2-1; tentatively, D is TRBD2 (6 bases). V lost 6 bases and J lost 4, with 16 bases in between. Germline loops: CDR1 PRHDT, CDR2 FYEKMQ (reference sequence). The CDR3 totals 15 residues. Written as DNA, the CDR3 is TGTGCCAGCAGAACCCTTAGCGGCCTTTACAATGAGCAGTTCTTC. Translated: CASRTLSGLYNEQFF. The full variable domain, completed using reference TRBV13 and TRBJ2-1, is AAGVIQSPRHLIKEKRETATLKCYPIPRHDTVYWYQQGPGQDPQFLISFYEKMQSDKGSIPDRFSAQQFSDYHSELNMSSLELGDSALYFCASRTLSGLYNEQFFGPGTRLTVL.

The rearrangement uses TRBV18 and TRBJ2-7; 12 nucleotides match TRBD2. The germline CDR1 and CDR2 sequences are KGHSH and LQKENI. The ends lost 6 bases at V and 5 bases at J; junction bases unmatched: 11. The CDR3 has 16 residues. CDR3 in DNA: TGTGCCAGCTCGGCCGGACTAGCGGGATATGGTAACGAGCAGTACTTC. It is translated as CASSAGLAGYGNEQYF. The full variable domain, in which reference TRBV18 and TRBJ2-7 provide the parts outside the CDR3, is NAGVMQNPRHLVRRRGQEARLRCSPMKGHSHVYWYRQLPEEGLKFMVYLQKENIIDESGMPKERFSAEFPKEGPSILRIQQVVRGDSAAYFCASSAGLAGYGNEQYFGPGTRLTVT.

Only one count was recorded for this clone. The chain combines TRBV5-1 with TRBJ2-5, with D perhaps TRBD1 or TRBD2 (6 bases each). V gave up 2 bases and J gave up 5 bases, with 16 bases separating them. CDR3 length equals 15 residues. Germline CDR1 is SGHRS and CDR2 is YFSETQ. As DNA, the CDR3 is TGCGCCAGCAGCTTCTCCGGGACACGGGGGGAGACCCAGTACTTC. Encoded protein: CASSFSGTRGETQYF.

This clone has more than one count but fewer than ten. The chain combines TRBV10-3 with TRBJ2-2, with D possibly matching TRBD2 (6 bases). The CDR3 sequence is 14 residues long. CDR1 ENHRY and CDR2 SYGVKD come from the germline V gene. Trimming cost V 8 bases and J 3 bases, with 13 bases left between them. The CDR3 reads CAIGGQGDTGELFF. CDR3 coding DNA: TGTGCCATCGGAGGGCAGGGAGACACCGGGGAGCTGTTTTTT.